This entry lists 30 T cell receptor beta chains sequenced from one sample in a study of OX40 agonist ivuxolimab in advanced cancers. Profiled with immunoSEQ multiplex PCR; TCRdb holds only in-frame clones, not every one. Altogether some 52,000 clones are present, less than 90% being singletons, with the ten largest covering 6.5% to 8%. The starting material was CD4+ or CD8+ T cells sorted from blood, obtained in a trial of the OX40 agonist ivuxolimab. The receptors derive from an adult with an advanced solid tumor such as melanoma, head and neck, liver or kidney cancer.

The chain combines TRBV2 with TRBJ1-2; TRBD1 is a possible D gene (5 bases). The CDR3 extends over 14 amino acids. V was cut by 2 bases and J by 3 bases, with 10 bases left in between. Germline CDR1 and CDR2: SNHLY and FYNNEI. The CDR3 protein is CASSEQGSDYGYTF. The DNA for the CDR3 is TGTGCCAGCAGTGAACAGGGCTCTGACTATGGCTACACCTTC.

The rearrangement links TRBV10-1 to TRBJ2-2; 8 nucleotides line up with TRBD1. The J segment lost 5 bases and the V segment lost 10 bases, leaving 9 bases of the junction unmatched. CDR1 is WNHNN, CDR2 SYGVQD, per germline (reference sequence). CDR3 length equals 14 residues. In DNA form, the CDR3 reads TGCGCCACCAGGGGACAGGCGCGAACCGGGGAGCTGTTTTTT. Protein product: CATRGQARTGELFF.

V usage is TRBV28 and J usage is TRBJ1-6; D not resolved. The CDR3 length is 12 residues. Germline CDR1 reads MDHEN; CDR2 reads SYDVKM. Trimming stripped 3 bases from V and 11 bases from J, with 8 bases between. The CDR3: CASSLGFPPLHF. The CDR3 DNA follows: TGTGCCAGCAGTTTGGGATTCCCACCCCTCCACTTT.

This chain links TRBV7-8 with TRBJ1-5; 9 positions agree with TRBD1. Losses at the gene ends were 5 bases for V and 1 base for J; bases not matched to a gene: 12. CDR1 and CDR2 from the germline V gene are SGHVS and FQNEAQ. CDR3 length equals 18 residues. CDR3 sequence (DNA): TGTGCCAGCAGCCTCCGGGACAGGGCATTCCTGAGCAATCAGCCCCAGCATTTT. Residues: CASSLRDRAFLSNQPQHF.

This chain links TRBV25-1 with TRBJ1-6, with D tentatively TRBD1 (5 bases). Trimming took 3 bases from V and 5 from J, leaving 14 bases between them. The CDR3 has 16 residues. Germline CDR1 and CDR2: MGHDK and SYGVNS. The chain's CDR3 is CASSDTGGLHNSPLHF. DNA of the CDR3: TGTGCCAGCAGTGATACCGGGGGATTACATAATTCACCCCTCCACTTT. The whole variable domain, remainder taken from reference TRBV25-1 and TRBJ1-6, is EADIYQTPRYLVIGTGKKITLECSQTMGHDKMYWYQQDPGMELHLIHYSYGVNSTEKGDLSSESTVSRIRTEHFPLTLESARPSHTSQYLCASSDTGGLHNSPLHFGNGTRLTVT.

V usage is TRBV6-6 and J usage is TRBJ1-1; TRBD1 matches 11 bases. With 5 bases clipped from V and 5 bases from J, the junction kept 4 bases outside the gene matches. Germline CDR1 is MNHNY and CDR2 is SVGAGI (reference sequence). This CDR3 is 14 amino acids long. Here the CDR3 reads CASSIGQGATEAFF. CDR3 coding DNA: TGTGCCAGCAGTATCGGACAGGGGGCTACTGAAGCTTTCTTT.

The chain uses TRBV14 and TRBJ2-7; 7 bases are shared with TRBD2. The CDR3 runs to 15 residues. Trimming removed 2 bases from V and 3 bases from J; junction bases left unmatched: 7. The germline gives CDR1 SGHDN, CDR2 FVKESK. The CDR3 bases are TGTGCCAGCAGCCAAAGGACTAGGAGAAACTACGAGCAGTACTTC. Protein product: CASSQRTRRNYEQYF. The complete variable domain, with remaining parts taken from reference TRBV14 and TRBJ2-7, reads EAGVTQFPSHSVIEKGQTVTLRCDPISGHDNLYWYRRVMGKEIKFLLHFVKESKQDESGMPNNRFLAERTGGTYSTLKVQPAELEDSGVYFCASSQRTRRNYEQYFGPGTRLTVT.

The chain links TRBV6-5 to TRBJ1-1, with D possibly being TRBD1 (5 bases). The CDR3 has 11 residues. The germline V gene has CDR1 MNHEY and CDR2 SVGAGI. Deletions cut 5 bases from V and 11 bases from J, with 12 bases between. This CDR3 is CASSHGTVAFF. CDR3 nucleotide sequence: TGTGCCAGCAGTCACGGGACTGTCGCTTTCTTT.

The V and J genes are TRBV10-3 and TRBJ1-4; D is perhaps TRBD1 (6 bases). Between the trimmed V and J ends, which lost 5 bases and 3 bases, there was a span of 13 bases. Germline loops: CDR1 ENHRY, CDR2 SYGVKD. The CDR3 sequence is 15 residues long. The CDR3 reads CAISRTDDSNEKLFF. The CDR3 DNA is TGTGCCATCAGTCGGACAGATGATTCTAATGAAAAACTGTTTTTT.

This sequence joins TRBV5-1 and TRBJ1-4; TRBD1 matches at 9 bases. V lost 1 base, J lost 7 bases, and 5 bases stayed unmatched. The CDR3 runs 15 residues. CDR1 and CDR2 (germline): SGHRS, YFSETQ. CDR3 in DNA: TGCGCCAGCAGCTTGCTTGGGACAGGGCTTGAAAAACTGTTTTTT. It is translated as CASSLLGTGLEKLFF.

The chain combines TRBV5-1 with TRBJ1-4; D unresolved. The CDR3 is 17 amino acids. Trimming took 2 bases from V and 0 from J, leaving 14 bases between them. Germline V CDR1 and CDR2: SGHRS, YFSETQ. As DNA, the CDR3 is TGCGCCAGCAGCTTCGGACGGGAACCTGCAACTAATGAAAAACTGTTTTTT. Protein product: CASSFGREPATNEKLFF.

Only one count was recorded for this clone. The DNA for the CDR3 is TGTGCCAGCAGCAAAGCGCTCGGCCACCGGGACACTGAAGCTTTCTTT. Translating gives CASSKALGHRDTEAFF. The rearrangement links TRBV21-1 to TRBJ1-1. TRBV21-1 is a documented pseudogene. The CDR3 is 16 residues long.

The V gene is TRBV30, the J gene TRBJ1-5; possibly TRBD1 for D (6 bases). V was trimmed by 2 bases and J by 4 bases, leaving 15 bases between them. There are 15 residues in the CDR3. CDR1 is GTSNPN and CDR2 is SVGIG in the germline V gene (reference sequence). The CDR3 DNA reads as TGTGCCTGGAGTTTCCTCCGGGGGCGGAATCAGCCCCAGCATTTT. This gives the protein CAWSFLRGRNQPQHF.

CDR3 loop: CASSPLNLAGGQETQYF. The CDR3, as DNA: TGTGCCAGCAGTCCGCTCAATCTAGCGGGGGGTCAAGAGACCCAGTACTTC. The V gene is TRBV27, the J gene TRBJ2-5; 11 bases are a match to TRBD2. V dropped 5 bases and J dropped 2; count of bases not matched to a gene: 10. The CDR3 has 17 amino acids. Looked up from germline, CDR1 is MNHEY and CDR2 is SMNVEV (reference sequence).

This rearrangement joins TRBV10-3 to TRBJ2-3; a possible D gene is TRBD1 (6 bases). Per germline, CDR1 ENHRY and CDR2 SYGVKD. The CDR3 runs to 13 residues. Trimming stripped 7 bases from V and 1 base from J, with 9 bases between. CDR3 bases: TGTGCCATCACTGCAGGGGGCACAGATACGCAGTATTTT. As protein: CAITAGGTDTQYF.

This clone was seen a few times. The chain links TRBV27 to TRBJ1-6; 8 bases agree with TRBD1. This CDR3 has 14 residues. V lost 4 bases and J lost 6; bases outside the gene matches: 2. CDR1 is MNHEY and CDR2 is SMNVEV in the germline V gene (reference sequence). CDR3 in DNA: TGTGCCAGCAGTTCAGGGGGCCGTAATTCACCCCTCCACTTT. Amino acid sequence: CASSSGGRNSPLHF.

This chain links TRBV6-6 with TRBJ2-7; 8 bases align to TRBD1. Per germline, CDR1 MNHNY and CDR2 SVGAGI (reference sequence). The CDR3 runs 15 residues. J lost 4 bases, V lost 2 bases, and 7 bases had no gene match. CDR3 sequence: CASSYDGQGPYEQYF. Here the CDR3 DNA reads TGTGCCAGCAGTTACGATGGACAGGGCCCATACGAGCAGTACTTC.

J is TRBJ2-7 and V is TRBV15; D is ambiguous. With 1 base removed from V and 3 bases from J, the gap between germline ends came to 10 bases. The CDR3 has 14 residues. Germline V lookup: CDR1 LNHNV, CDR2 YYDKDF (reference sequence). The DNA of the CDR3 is TGTGCCACCAGCAGAGTATGGCAGTACTACGAGCAGTACTTC. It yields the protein CATSRVWQYYEQYF. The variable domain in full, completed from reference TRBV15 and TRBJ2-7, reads DAMVIQNPRYQVTQFGKPVTLSCSQTLNHNVMYWYQQKSSQAPKLLFHYYDKDFNNEADTPDNFQSRRPNTSFCFLDIRSPGLGDTAMYLCATSRVWQYYEQYFGPGTRLTVT.

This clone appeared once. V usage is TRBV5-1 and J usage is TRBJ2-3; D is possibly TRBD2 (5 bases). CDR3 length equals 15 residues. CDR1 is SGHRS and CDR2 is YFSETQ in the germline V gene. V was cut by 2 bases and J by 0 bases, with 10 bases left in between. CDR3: CASSLRTESTDTQYF. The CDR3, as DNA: TGCGCCAGCAGCTTACGGACTGAGAGCACAGATACGCAGTATTTT.

The CDR3 DNA sequence: TGTGCCAGCAGTCGGACTAGCGGGTTTAGCACAGATACGCAGTATTTT. Protein sequence: CASSRTSGFSTDTQYF. The chain is built from TRBV6-4 and TRBJ2-3, with 11 bases identical to TRBD2. V shed 5 bases, J shed 0 bases, and the junction held 4 bases outside the gene matches. This CDR3 comprises 16 residues. Per germline, CDR1 MRHNA and CDR2 SNTAGT.

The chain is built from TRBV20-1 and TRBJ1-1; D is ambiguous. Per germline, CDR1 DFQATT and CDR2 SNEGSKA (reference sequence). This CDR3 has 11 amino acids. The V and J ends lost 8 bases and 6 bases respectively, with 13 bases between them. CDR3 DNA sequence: TGCAGTACCCTTAATGATCCTGAAGCTTTCTTT. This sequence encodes CSTLNDPEAFF.

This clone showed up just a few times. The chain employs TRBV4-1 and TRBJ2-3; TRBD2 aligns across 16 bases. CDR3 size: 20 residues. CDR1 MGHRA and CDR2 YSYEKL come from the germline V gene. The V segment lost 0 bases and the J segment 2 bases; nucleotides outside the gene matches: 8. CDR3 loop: CASSQDIRGLAGGNTDTQYF. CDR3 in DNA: TGCGCCAGCAGCCAAGATATCAGGGGACTAGCGGGGGGGAACACAGATACGCAGTATTTT.

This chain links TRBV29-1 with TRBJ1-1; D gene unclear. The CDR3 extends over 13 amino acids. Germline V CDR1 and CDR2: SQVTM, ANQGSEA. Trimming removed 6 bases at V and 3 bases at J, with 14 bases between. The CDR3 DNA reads TGCAGCGTGACTCGGGGTGAGGACACTGAAGCTTTCTTT. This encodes CSVTRGEDTEAFF.

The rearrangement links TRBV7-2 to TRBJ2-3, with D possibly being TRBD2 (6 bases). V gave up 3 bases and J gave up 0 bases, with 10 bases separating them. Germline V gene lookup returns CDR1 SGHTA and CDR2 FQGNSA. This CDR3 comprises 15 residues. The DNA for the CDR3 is TGTGCCAGCAGCTTGAGCGGGCGTAGCACAGATACGCAGTATTTT. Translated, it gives CASSLSGRSTDTQYF.

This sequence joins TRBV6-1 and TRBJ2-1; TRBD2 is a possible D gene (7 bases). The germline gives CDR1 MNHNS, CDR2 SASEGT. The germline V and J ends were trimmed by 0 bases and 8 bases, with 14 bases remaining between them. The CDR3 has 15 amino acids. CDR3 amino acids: CASSEAGGLIDEQFF. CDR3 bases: TGTGCCAGCAGTGAAGCGGGGGGGCTTATCGATGAGCAGTTCTTC.

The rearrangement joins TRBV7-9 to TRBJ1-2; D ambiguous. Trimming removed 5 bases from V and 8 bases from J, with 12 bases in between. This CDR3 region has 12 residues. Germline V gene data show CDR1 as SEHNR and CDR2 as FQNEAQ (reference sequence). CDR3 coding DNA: TGTGCCAGCAGCAACGGGAGACTGGGCTACACCTTC. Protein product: CASSNGRLGYTF.

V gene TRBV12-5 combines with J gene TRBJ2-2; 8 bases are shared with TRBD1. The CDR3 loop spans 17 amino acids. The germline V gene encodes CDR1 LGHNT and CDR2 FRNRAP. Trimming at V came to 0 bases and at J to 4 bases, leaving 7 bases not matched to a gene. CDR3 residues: CASGLVALQGGTGELFF. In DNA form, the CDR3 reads TGTGCTAGTGGTTTGGTAGCCCTACAGGGGGGCACCGGGGAGCTGTTTTTT.

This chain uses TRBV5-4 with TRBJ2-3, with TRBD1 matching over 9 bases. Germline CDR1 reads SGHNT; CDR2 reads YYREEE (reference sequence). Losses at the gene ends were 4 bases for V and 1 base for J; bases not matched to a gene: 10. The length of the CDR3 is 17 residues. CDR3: CASSKQGAGFGTDTQYF. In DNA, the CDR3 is TGTGCCAGCAGCAAACAGGGGGCAGGGTTTGGCACAGATACGCAGTATTTT.

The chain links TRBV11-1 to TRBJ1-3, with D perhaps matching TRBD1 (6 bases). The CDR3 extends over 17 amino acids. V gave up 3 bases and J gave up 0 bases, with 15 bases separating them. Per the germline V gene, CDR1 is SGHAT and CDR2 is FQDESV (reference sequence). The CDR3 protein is CASSFLQGPSSGNTIYF. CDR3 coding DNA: TGTGCCAGCAGCTTCCTACAGGGCCCGAGCTCTGGAAACACCATATATTTT.

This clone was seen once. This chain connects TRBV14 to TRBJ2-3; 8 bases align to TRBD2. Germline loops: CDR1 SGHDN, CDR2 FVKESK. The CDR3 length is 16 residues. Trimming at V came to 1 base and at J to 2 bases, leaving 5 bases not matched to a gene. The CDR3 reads CASSQARGAFTDTQYF. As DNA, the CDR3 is TGTGCCAGCAGCCAAGCGCGGGGGGCTTTCACAGATACGCAGTATTTT.